The source of this TCR beta chain is a study of T-cell reconstitution after alpha-beta-depleted transplantation in children. Study-level findings and limits: In patients about two months after transplant, alpha-beta T cells reportedly arose from several hundred expanded graft clones. From surviving recipient T cells and thymic progenitors came the high day-60 TCRbeta diversity observed in some patients. The main origin of T-cell counts and diversity one year after transplant was newly produced T cells.

Unique molecular identifiers were incorporated during preparation of the TCRbeta library. TCRdb recomputed calls from the PCR reads with MiXCR, one row per CDR3 protein. This table has approximately 500,000 distinct CDR3 sequences, 27% appearing once. Details on this clonotype: The antigen is unknown.

The length of the CDR3 is 15 residues. Germline V CDR1 and CDR2: SGHRS, YFSETQ. V dropped 3 bases and J dropped 7; count of bases not matched to a gene: 10. This sequence was found in a boy under two years old with Wiskott-Aldrich syndrome, due to receive a stem cell transplant. The rearrangement links TRBV5-1 to TRBJ2-1, with 7 bases that match TRBD1. Specimen: PBMCs, collected before TCRalphabeta/CD19-depleted stem cell transplant. The CDR3 DNA sequence: TGCGCCAGCAGCTCCAAGACTACAGGGGATAATGAGCAGTTCTTC. Amino acid sequence: CASSSKTTGDNEQFF.